This T cell receptor beta chain is drawn from a study of T cells in Graves' hyperthyroidism and ophthalmopathy (dated by TCRdb to between 2018 and 2021). Some background on the complete study: Peripheral blood was sampled at the time of initial diagnosis, prior to any treatment. To identify distinguishing TCR V-J signatures, a discovery cohort of 90 to 100 patients was used, comprising fewer than 45 with Graves' ophthalmopathy and 57 with stable Graves' hyperthyroidism. Prospective prediction of ophthalmopathy was tested in an independent validation cohort of fewer than 20 hyperthyroidism patients and 17 patients who later progressed to ophthalmopathy. The 100 discovery patients were randomly split 7:3 into training and test sets. In addition, the study compared T-cell repertoires in thyroid tissue and in blood from a handful of Graves' hyperthyroidism patients. After sampling, hyperthyroidism patients received methimazole starting at 30 mg daily, and ophthalmopathy patients received high-dose intravenous methylprednisolone. The paper describes TCR Vbeta CDR3 sequencing of 135 peripheral blood samples, made up of around 41 ophthalmopathy patients, around 78 hyperthyroidism patients and roughly 17 progressor patients.

This clonotype was detected a few times. It has no known antigen specificity. Base qualities are not provided; no much larger clone lies one nucleotide away. Amplification of TCR beta CDR3 regions was carried out from RNA transcripts. The TCR CDR3 was subjected to a first round of RT-PCR using the HTBI primer set and the Qiagen OneStep RT-PCR kit. Libraries were constructed in a second round of multiplex PCR, after which size selection and purification were performed. The libraries were sequenced on an Illumina HiSeq2000 using paired-end 100 bp reads. On the authors' methods: Raw data were processed with SOAPnuke, discarding reads with adapters, uncalled bases, mean Phred below 15, or no exact constant-primer or identifier match. COPE v1.2.5 was used to merge high-quality paired reads, and clonotypes were defined as unique nucleotide sequences. MiTCR v1.1 was used to align clonotypes to the IMGT TRBV, TRBD and TRBJ reference segments. The analysis included only V-J combinations with a frequency above 0.0001, which together covered 99% to 99.2% of the repertoires. A TCS score was defined as the ratio of F50 (clonal expansion) to E x V (chaos), with BLOSUM62-based TCRdist applied between CDR3 peptides within each V-J. Welch's t-statistics and random forest reduced approximately 520 V-J features to roughly 13, which were used in a naive Bayes classifier (R e1071). The public reads were reprocessed in TCRdb via fastp at Q25 and MiXCR, keeping in-frame beta chains. Every entry covers one CDR3 protein and lists the most common genes and DNA from its rows. TCRdb's processing, not the study's, gives the V and J calls here. The sample table contains almost 500,000 distinct CDR3 sequences; only one count was recorded for under 25% of them. The ten top clones hold around 54% of the sample.

Results the study describes overall, beyond this receptor: No statistical method was used to set the sample size in advance, and investigators knew the group allocation. In validation, the model predicted progression to ophthalmopathy with roughly 66% sensitivity and 72% to 75% specificity, a median of roughly seven months before onset. Most expanded thyroid clonotypes (frequency above 0.001) were also detected in blood, a finding suggesting that blood repertoires may reflect thyroid immune responses. A 13 V-J signature model separated ophthalmopathy from stable hyperthyroidism, with about 88% sensitivity and roughly 84% specificity in cross-validation and 80%/75% in testing.

Moderately to severely active disease, a Clinical Activity Score of at least 3, a NOSPECS grade of at least 4, and a duration under 3 months were present in ophthalmopathy patients. Patients with uncontrolled infections, other autoimmune diseases, pregnancy or lactation were excluded. Diagnoses were based on clinical symptoms, serum thyroxine and TRAb, thyroid ultrasound and orbital computed tomography. PBMCs were isolated from 7.5 to 10 ml of fresh peripheral blood by Ficoll-Paque density gradient centrifugation. Total RNA was extracted using Trizol reagent, and RNA quality was assessed on an Agilent 2100 Bioanalyzer. Reading from cysteine to phenylalanine, the CDR3 counts 15 amino acids. CDR3 DNA only is kept here, 45 bases in frame from base 1. Taken from the germline V gene (reference sequence), the CDR1 and CDR2 loops are SEHNR and FQNEAQ. Trimming at the junction amounts to 3 bases on V and 3 bases on J, and the germline ends lie 11 bases apart.

The sample was blood. The clonotype comes from a woman aged 65 to 85 with Graves' ophthalmopathy. The V and J genes are TRBV7-9 and TRBJ2-2; the D gene is perhaps TRBD1, from 6 matching bases. The CDR3 protein sequence reads: CASSLGAADTGELFF. The nucleotides are TGTGCCAGCAGCTTGGGGGCTGCGGACACCGGGGAGCTGTTTTTT.